The 11 T cell receptor beta chains in this list originate from one sample, sequenced in a study of blood T cell repertoires in COVID-19. The assay was immunoSEQ multiplex PCR, and TCRdb's table has in-frame clones only and misses some. The sample records around 140,000 clones, over 80% being singletons. What was sequenced was peripheral blood. The source is a middle-aged man with active COVID-19.

This clone appeared once. This sequence joins TRBV5-1 and TRBJ1-2; no clear D. The CDR3 has 13 amino acids. The V end lost 7 bases, the J end lost 5 bases, and 15 bases lay between the germline ends. Germline V lookup: CDR1 SGHRS, CDR2 YFSETQ. The chain's CDR3 is CASGRGNGYGYTF. DNA of the CDR3: TGCGCCAGCGGGAGAGGGAATGGGTATGGCTACACCTTC.

Worth noting for this clone: Other DNA variants within this sample encode the same CDR3. The CDR3 nucleotides are TGTGCCAGCGGTGCAGGGCACACAGATACGCAGTATTTT. Amino acid sequence: CASGAGHTDTQYF. The rearrangement uses TRBV6-4 and TRBJ2-3; TRBD1 is a possible D gene (5 bases). Germline V gives CDR1 MRHNA, CDR2 SNTAGT. There are 13 residues in the CDR3. V lost 8 bases, J lost 2 bases, and 11 bases lay in between.

This clone was counted only a few times. The chain carries TRBV2 and TRBJ2-7; D is uncertain. Germline V CDR1 and CDR2: SNHLY, FYNNEI. V lost 3 bases to trimming and J lost 2 bases, with 2 bases between them. The CDR3 has 11 residues. CDR3 DNA sequence: TGTGCCAGCAGTGACACCTACGAGCAGTACTTC. Translated: CASSDTYEQYF.

The chain recombines TRBV10-3 with TRBJ1-4; 9 nucleotides agree with TRBD1. The CDR3 sequence is 15 residues long. Germline V gene data show CDR1 as ENHRY and CDR2 as SYGVKD. V lost 4 bases and J lost 2; bases outside the gene matches: 2. Here the CDR3 DNA reads TGTGCCATCAGTGTAACAGGGGGCACTAATGAAAAACTGTTTTTT. It yields the protein CAISVTGGTNEKLFF.

The V and J genes are TRBV5-4 and TRBJ2-1, with 13 positions matching TRBD2. Germline values: CDR1 SGHNT, CDR2 YYREEE (reference sequence). V trimming: 3 bases; J trimming: 10 bases; junction bases outside the gene matches: 13. The CDR3 loop spans 17 amino acids. The CDR3: CASSSLLLAGGQNEQFF. The DNA for the CDR3 is TGTGCCAGCAGCTCCCTTTTACTAGCGGGGGGGCAGAACGAGCAGTTCTTC.

The chain combines TRBV5-6 with TRBJ2-5; 7 nucleotides line up with TRBD1. The CDR3 contains 17 residues. Germline-derived CDR1 and CDR2 are SGHDT and YYEEEE. V was pared by 2 bases and J by 3 bases, with 13 bases of the junction left unmatched. The CDR3 region is CASSFSWGKGAEETQYF. The CDR3 DNA follows: TGTGCCAGCAGCTTTTCTTGGGGGAAGGGGGCAGAAGAGACCCAGTACTTC. The full variable domain, with the rest looked up from reference TRBV5-6 and TRBJ2-5, is DAGVTQSPTHLIKTRGQQVTLRCSPKSGHDTVSWYQQALGQGPQFIFQYYEEEERQRGNFPDRFSGHQFPNYSSELNVNALLLGDSALYLCASSFSWGKGAEETQYFGPGTRLLVL.

This chain connects TRBV5-1 to TRBJ2-1; the match to TRBD2 covers 8 bases. Trimming at V came to 6 bases and at J to 4 bases, leaving 9 bases not matched to a gene. The CDR3 length is 15 residues. The germline gives CDR1 SGHRS, CDR2 YFSETQ. The CDR3 loop reads CASKAGAERYNEQFF. In DNA form, the CDR3 reads TGCGCCAGCAAAGCGGGGGCCGAACGTTACAATGAGCAGTTCTTC.

The CDR3 DNA is TGTGCCAGTAGTGCATCCGGGACAGGGAAAGATACGCAGTATTTT. Its translation: CASSASGTGKDTQYF. J is TRBJ2-3 and V is TRBV19; 9 positions agree with TRBD1. V was pared by 5 bases and J by 5 bases, with 8 bases of the junction left unmatched. Germline loops: CDR1 LNHDA, CDR2 SQIVND (reference sequence). The CDR3 has 15 amino acids.

V is TRBV4-3 and J is TRBJ2-7, with D perhaps TRBD2 (7 bases). The V end lost 0 bases, the J end lost 1 base, and 16 bases lay between the germline ends. The germline V gene encodes CDR1 LGHNA and CDR2 YSLEER. The CDR3 covers 17 residues. CDR3 nucleotides: TGCGCCAGCAGCCAAGATTTGCGGGGGCTTGTTTCCTACGAGCAGTACTTC. Encoded protein: CASSQDLRGLVSYEQYF.

This CDR3 reads CASRGGSGANVLTF. The CDR3 DNA sequence: TGTGCCAGCAGGGGAGGGTCTGGGGCCAACGTCCTGACTTTC. The chain uses TRBV6-8 and TRBJ2-6; TRBD2 matches at 7 bases. Germline CDR1 MNHGY, CDR2 SAAAGT. The CDR3 has 14 residues. The ends lost 6 bases at V and 1 base at J; junction bases unmatched: 0.

The chain carries TRBV27 and TRBJ2-7; TRBD2 agrees at 11 bases. The CDR3 extends over 16 amino acids. V trimming: 3 bases; J trimming: 9 bases; junction bases outside the gene matches: 13. Germline V gene sequence: CDR1 MNHEY, CDR2 SMNVEV (reference sequence). CDR3 bases: TGTGCCAGCAGTTTTGGATCTAGCGGGGGGCGGGGGATGCAGTACTTC. It specifies CASSFGSSGGRGMQYF.